This T cell receptor (beta chain) was observed in a study of CD8+ T cells in alopecia areata. Treatment indicated: oral pan-JAK inhibitor, 5-10 mg twice daily. Once RNA had been extracted, it was reverse transcribed into cDNA to act as the sequencing template. Repertoires were generated with immunoSEQ multiplex PCR, while TCRdb's copy carries only in-frame clones and drops some. Of about 150,000 clones in the sample, 45% to 60% were seen once. The CDR3 runs 13 residues. The V end was cut by 0 bases, the J end by 9 bases, with 9 bases between. Germline V lookup: CDR1 MNHEY, CDR2 SMNVEV (reference sequence).

This clonotype was obtained from a human donor with alopecia areata. The chain has TRBV27 and TRBJ1-5; D is ambiguous. The sequences come from CD8+ T cells sorted from blood, collected at week 4, from a patient treated with tofacitinib. The DNA of the CDR3 is TGTGCCAGCAGTTTATCGGGTTATGGGCCCCAGCATTTT. Translating it yields CASSLSGYGPQHF.